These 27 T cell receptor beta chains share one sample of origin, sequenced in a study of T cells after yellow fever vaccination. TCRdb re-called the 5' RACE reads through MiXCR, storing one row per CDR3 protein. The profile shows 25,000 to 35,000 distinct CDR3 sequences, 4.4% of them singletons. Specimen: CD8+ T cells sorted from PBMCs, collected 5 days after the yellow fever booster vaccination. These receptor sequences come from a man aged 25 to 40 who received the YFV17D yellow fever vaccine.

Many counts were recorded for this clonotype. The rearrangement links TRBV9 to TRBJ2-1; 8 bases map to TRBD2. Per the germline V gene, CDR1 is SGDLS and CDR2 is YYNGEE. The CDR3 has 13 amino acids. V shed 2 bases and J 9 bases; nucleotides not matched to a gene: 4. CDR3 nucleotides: TGTGCCAGCAGCGTGGGACTAGTCGGTGAGCAGTTCTTC. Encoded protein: CASSVGLVGEQFF.

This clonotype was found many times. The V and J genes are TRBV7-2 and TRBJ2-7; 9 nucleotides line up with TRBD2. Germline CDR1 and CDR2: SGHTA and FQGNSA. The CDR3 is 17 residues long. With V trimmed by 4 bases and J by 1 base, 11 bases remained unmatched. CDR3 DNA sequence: TGTGCCAGCAGCTCCCTGATGGGCGGGAGGGCTTCCTACGAGCAGTACTTC. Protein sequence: CASSSLMGGRASYEQYF.

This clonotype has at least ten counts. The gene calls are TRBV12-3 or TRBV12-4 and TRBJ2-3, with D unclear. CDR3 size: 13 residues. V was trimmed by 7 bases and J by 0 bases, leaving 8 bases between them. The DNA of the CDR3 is TGTGCCAGCATGAGCTATAGCACAGATACGCAGTATTTT. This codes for CASMSYSTDTQYF.

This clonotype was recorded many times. The CDR3 DNA reads as TGCAGTGCTGACCCCGGGCAGAAGGGCGAGCAGTACTTC. It specifies CSADPGQKGEQYF. The J gene is TRBJ2-7, the V gene TRBV20-1; D call uncertain. Trimming shortened V by 5 bases and J by 6 bases, and 17 bases separated the two germline ends. The CDR3 spans 13 residues. Germline CDR1 is DFQATT and CDR2 is SNEGSKA (reference sequence).

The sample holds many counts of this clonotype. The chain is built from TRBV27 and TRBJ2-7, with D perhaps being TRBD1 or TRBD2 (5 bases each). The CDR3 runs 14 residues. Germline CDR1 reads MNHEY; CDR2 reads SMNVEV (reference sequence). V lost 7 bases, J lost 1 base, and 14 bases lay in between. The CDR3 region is CASKTRGDSYEQYF. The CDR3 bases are TGTGCCAGCAAAACTAGGGGCGATTCCTACGAGCAGTACTTC.

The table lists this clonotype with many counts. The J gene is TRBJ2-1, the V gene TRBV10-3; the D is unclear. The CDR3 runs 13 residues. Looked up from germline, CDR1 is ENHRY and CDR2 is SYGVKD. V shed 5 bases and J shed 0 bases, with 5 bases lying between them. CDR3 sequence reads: CAISWSSYNEQFF. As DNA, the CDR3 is TGTGCCATCAGTTGGAGCTCCTACAATGAGCAGTTCTTC.

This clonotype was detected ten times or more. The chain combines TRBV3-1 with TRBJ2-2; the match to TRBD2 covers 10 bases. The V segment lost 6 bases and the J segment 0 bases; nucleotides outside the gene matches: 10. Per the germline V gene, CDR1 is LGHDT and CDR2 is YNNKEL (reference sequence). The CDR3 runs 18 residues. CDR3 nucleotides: TGTGCCAGCAGGTATGGACTAGCGGAAATCGCGAACACCGGGGAGCTGTTTTTT. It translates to CASRYGLAEIANTGELFF.

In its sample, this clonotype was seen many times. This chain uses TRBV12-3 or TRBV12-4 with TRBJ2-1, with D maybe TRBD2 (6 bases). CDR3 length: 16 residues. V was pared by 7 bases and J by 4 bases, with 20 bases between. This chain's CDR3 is CASTLSKAGGYNEQFF. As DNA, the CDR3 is TGTGCCAGCACCCTGAGTAAAGCCGGGGGTTACAATGAGCAGTTCTTC.

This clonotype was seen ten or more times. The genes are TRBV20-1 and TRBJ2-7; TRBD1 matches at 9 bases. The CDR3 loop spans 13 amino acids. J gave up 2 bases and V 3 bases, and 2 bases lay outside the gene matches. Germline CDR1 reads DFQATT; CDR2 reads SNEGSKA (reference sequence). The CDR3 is CSARGQGTYEQYF. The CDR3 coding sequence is TGCAGTGCTAGGGGACAGGGAACCTACGAGCAGTACTTC.

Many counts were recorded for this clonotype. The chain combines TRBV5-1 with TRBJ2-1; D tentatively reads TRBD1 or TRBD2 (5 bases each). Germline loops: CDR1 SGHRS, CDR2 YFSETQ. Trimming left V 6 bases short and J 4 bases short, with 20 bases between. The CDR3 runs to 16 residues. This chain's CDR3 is CASTLTAGTSYNEQFF. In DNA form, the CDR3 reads TGCGCCAGCACCCTAACCGCCGGGACGAGTTACAATGAGCAGTTCTTC.

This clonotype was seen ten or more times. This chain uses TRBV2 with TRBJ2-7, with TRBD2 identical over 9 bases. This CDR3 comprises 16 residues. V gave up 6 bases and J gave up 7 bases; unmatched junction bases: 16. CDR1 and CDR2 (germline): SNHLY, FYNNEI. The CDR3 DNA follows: TGTGCCAGCAGAAGTAGCTTCAGTGTGGCGGGAGGGGAGCAGTACTTC. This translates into CASRSSFSVAGGEQYF.

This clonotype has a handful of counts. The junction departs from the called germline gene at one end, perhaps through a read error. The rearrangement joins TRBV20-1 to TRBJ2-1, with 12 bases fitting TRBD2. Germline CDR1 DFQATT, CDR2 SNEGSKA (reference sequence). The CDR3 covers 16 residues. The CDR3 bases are TGCTGTGCTAGAGGACGGCCTAGCGGGAGGGCTGATGAGCAGTTCTTC. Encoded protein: CCARGRPSGRADEQFF.

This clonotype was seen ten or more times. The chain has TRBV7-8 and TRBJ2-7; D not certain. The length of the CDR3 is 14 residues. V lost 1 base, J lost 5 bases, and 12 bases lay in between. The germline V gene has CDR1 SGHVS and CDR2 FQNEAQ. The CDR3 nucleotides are TGTGCCAGCAGCTTAGAGCCGGCAGGAGACGAGCAGTACTTC. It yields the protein CASSLEPAGDEQYF. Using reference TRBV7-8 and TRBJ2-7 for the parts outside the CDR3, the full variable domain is GAGVSQSPRYKVAKRGQDVALRCDPISGHVSLFWYQQALGQGPEFLTYFQNEAQLDKSGLPSDRFFAERPEGSVSTLKIQRTQQEDSAVYLCASSLEPAGDEQYFGPGTRLTVT.

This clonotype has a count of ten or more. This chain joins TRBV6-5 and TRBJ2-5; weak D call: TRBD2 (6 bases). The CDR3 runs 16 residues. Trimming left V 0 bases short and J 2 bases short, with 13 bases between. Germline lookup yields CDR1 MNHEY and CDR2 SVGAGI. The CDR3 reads CASSYSRPSAQETQYF. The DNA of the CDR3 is TGTGCCAGCAGTTACTCGAGGCCTAGCGCACAAGAGACCCAGTACTTC.

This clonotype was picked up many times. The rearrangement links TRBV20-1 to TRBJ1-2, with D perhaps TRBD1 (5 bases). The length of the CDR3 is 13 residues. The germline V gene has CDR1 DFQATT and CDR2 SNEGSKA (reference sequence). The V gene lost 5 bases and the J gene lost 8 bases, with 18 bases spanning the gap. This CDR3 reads CSALVGRAEGYTF. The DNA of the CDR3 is TGCAGTGCTCTGGTGGGCAGGGCGGAGGGCTACACCTTC.

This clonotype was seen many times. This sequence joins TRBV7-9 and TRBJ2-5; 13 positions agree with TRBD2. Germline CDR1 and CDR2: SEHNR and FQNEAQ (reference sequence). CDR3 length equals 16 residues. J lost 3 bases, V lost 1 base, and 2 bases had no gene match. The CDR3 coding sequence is TGTGCCAGCAGCTTAGGGACTAGCGGGAGAGAAGAGACCCAGTACTTC. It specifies CASSLGTSGREETQYF.

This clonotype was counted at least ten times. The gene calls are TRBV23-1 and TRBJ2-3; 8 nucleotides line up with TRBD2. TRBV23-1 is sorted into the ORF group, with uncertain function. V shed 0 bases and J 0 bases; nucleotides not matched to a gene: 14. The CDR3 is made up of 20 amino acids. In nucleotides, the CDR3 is TGCGCCAGCAGTCAATCGTGCACTAGCGGAGCCAAGACTAGCACAGATACGCAGTATTTT. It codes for CASSQSCTSGAKTSTDTQYF.

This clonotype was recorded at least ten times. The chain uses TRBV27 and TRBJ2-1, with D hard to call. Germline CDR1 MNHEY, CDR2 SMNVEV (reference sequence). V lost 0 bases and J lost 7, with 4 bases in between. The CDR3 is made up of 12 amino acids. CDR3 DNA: TGTGCCAGCAGTTTATCAGGAAATGAGCAGTTCTTC. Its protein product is CASSLSGNEQFF.

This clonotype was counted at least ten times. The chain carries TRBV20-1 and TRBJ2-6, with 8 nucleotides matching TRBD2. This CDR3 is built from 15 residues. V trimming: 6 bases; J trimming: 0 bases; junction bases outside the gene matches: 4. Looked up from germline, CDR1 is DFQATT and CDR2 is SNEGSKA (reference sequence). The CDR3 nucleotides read TGCAGTGCAATAGCGGGGACCTCTGGGGCCAACGTCCTGACTTTC. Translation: CSAIAGTSGANVLTF.

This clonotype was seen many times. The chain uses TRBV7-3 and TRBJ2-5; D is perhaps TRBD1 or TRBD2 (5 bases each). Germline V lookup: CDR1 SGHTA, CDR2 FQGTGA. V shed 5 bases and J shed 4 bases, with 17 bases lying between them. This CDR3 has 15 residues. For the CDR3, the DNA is TGTGCCAGCAGCCCGAACCCCGGGACGGCAGAGACCCAGTACTTC. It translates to CASSPNPGTAETQYF.

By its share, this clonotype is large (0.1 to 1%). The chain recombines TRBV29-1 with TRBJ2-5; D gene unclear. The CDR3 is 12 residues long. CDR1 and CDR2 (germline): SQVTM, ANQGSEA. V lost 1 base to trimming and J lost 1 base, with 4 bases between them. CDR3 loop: CSVEGTQETQYF. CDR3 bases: TGCAGCGTTGAAGGCACCCAAGAGACCCAGTACTTC.

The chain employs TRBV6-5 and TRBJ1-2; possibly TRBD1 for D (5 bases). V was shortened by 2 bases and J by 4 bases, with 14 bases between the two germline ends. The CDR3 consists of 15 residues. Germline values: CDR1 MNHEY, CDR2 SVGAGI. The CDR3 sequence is CASSYEGSSRYGYTF. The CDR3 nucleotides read TGTGCCAGCAGTTACGAGGGGTCCTCTCGCTATGGCTACACCTTC.

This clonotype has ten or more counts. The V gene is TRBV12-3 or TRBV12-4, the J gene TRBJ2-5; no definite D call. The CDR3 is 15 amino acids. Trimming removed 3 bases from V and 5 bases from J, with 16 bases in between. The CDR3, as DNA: TGTGCCAGCAGTTTCCTGAGTGGTCTTTCGGAGACCCAGTACTTC. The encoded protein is CASSFLSGLSETQYF.

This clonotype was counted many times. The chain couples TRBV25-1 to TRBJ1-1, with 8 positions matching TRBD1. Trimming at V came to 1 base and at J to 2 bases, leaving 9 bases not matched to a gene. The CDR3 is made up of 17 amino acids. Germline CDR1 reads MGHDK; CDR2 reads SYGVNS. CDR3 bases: TGTGCCAGCAGTGAATTCGGCCCCAGGGGGCAAAACACTGAAGCTTTCTTT. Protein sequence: CASSEFGPRGQNTEAFF.

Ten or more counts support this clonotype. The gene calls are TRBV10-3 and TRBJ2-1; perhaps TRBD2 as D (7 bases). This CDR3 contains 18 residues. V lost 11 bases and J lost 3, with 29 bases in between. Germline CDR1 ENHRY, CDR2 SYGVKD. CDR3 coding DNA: TGTGCCGCCCAGGGTCGGGGGGCTAGCGGAACCCTCTACAATGAGCAGTTCTTC. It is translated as CAAQGRGASGTLYNEQFF.

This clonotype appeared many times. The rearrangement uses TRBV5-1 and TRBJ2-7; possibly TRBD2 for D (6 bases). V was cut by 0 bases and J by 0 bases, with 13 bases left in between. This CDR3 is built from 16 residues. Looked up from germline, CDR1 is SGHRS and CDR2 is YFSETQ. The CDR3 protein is CASSLGGVRISYEQYF. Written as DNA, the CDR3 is TGCGCCAGCAGCTTGGGCGGGGTCCGAATCTCCTACGAGCAGTACTTC.

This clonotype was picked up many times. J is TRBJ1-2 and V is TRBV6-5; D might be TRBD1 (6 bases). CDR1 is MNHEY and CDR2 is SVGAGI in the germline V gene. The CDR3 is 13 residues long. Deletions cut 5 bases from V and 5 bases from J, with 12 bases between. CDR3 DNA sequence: TGTGCCAGCAGTACGAACAGGGTGTATGGCTACACCTTC. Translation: CASSTNRVYGYTF.